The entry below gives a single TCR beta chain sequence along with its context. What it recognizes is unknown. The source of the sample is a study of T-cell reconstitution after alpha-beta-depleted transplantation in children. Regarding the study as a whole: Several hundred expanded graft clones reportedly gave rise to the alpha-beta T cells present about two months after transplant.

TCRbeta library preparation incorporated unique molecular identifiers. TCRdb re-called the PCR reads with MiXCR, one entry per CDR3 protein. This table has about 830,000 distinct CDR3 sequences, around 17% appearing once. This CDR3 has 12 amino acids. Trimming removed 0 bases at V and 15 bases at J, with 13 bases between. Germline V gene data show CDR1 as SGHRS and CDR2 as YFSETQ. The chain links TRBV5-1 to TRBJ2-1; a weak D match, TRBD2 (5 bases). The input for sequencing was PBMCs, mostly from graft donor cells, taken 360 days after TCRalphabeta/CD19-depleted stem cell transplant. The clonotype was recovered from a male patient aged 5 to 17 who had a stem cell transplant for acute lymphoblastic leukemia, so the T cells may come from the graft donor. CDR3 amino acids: CASSLEGRGPFF. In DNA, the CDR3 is TGCGCCAGCAGCTTGGAAGGCCGAGGGCCGTTCTTC.